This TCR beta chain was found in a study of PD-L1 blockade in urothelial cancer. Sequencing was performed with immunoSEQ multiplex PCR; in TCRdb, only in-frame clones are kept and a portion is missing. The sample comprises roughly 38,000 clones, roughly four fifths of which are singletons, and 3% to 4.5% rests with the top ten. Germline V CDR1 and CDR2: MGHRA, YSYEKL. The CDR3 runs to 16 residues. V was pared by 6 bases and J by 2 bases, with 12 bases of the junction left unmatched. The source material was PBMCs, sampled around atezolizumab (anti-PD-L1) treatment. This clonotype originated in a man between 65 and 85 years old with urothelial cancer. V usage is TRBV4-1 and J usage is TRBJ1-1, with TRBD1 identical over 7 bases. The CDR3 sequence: CASRPDQDRQNTEAFF. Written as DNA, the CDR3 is TGCGCCAGCAGACCAGACCAGGACAGGCAAAACACTGAAGCTTTCTTT.